One T cell receptor beta chain is described in this entry. This clone occurred many times. Its antigen remains undetermined. No much larger clone is present one base from it, and per-base qualities are unavailable. TCRbeta CDR3 regions were amplified from genomic DNA by means of the immunoSEQ Assay, a bias-controlled multiplex PCR. As for the original processing: Within the assay, amplification of reference gene primers was used to estimate how many nucleated cells each sample contained. Sequence reads were collapsed and filtered to measure the absolute abundance of every unique TCRbeta CDR3 rearrangement. For each sample, productive Simpson clonality was calculated as the square root of Simpson's diversity index across productive rearrangements. In TCRdb, the immuneACCESS table is reduced to in-frame sequences with V and J assigned. These tables do not hold every clone; where another copy was compared, an unresolved V gene accounts for under half, and the others remain unexplained. That table furnishes V, J and clone size, whereas the DNA furnished D and trimming. Across this sample there are 360,000 or so clones, with roughly 90% seen only once. The ten largest clones take up under 3% of the sample.

Participants in the prospective study were aged roughly 18 to 100 years, lived in approximately 26 United States geographic areas, and enrolled through a virtual design. To assign participants to cohorts, the prospective study relied on clinical history that participants themselves reported in a screening survey and a study questionnaire. Recovered participants in ImmuneRACE Cohort 3 were defined by two consecutive negative NP/OP PCR tests, clearance by a healthcare professional, or resolution of symptoms. In the prospective study, whole blood, serum and a nasopharyngeal or oropharyngeal swab were collected from each participant by mobile phlebotomists. Additional blood draws and questionnaires over an approximately two-month period could optionally be provided by prospective study participants. Prospective study blood samples were shipped either frozen or at room temperature before DNA extraction.

The sample originates from a study of blood T cell repertoires in COVID-19 (dated by TCRdb to 2018 to 2020). Notes on the research overall: Samples from collaborators originated in the United States, Italy and Spain and spanned both the acute and convalescent phases of COVID-19. The material from the prospective study consisted of cDNA or gDNA derived from T cells, B-cell-depleted T cells, or PBMCs. Deeply sampled blood TCRbeta repertoires from subjects exposed to, actively infected with, or recovered from COVID-19 were included in the dataset. The repertoires were made available in a free public database intended to serve as a resource for research on the immune response to SARS-CoV-2. Samples were obtained from the ongoing ImmuneRACE study (first 160 participants) and from 1,000 to 1,500 subjects provided by 6 global collaborators. A de-identified subject ID, COVID-19 status, age in years and sex were almost always included in the sample metadata. HLA class I and class II types, where available, came from metadata supplied by the sample provider rather than from assay-based typing. Overall study outcomes, separate from this receptor: The amount of clinical and demographic metadata varied by source and participant and was provided uncurated.

The CDR1 and CDR2 encoded by the germline V gene are MDHEN and SYDVKM. Measured from the cysteine to the phenylalanine, the CDR3 is 17 residues long. Only the CDR3 part of the read is kept: 51 bases, read in frame from the first base. V is cut back by 3 bases and J by 1 base, with 4 bases in the junction unmatched. Sequencing input: PBMCs or T cells enriched from blood (not recorded which). The TCR sequence derives from a woman in her twenties or thirties who had recovered from COVID-19. This receptor chain uses TRBV28 and TRBJ2-2; 11 nucleotides in the junction match TRBD2. The nucleotides read TGTGCCAGCAGTTTGATCCTAGCGGGAGGGAACACCGGGGAGCTGTTTTTT. Translated, this gives CASSLILAGGNTGELFF.